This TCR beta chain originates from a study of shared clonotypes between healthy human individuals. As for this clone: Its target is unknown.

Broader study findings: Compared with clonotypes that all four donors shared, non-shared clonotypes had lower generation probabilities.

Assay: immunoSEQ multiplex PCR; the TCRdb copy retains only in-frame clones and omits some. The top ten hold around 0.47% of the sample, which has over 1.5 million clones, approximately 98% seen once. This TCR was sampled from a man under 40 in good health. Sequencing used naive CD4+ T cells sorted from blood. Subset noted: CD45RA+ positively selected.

The CDR3: CASRPTGGTDTQYF. The CDR3 DNA sequence: TGTGCCAGTAGACCGACAGGGGGCACAGATACGCAGTATTTT. The rearrangement joins TRBV19 to TRBJ2-3; TRBD1 matches at 8 bases. This CDR3 spans 14 amino acids. V lost 6 bases, J lost 1 base, and 3 bases stayed unmatched. In germline, CDR1 is LNHDA, CDR2 SQIVND (reference sequence).